These 24 T cell receptor beta chains were sequenced from one sample in a study of PD-1 blockade in classical Hodgkin lymphoma. All patients experienced relapse after autologous stem cell transplantation, and brentuximab vedotin exposure was variable. Using immunoSEQ multiplex PCR, the repertoire was profiled, and TCRdb retains in-frame clones only, with some absent. This table holds under 100,000 clones, about 90% found once. The sequencing used peripheral blood mononuclear cells (PBMCs), collected before the second cycle of nivolumab. The source of these receptors is a human donor with classical Hodgkin lymphoma.

The chain couples TRBV29-1 to TRBJ1-2; unclear D gene. The CDR3 sequence is 14 residues long. Looked up from germline, CDR1 is SQVTM and CDR2 is ANQGSEA. V lost 2 bases and J lost 4, with 14 bases in between. CDR3 sequence reads: CSVESVTDFYGYTF. The CDR3 nucleotides are TGCAGCGTTGAATCGGTTACGGATTTCTATGGCTACACCTTC. Filled out from reference TRBV29-1 and TRBJ1-2, the complete variable domain reads SAVISQKPSRDICQRGTSLTIQCQVDSQVTMMFWYRQQPGQSLTLIATANQGSEATYESGFVIDKFPISRPNLTFSTLTVSNMSPEDSSIYLCSVESVTDFYGYTFGSGTRLTVV.

V and J are TRBV13 and TRBJ2-7, with D hard to call. The CDR3 totals 15 residues. The germline V gene encodes CDR1 PRHDT and CDR2 FYEKMQ (reference sequence). V dropped 5 bases and J dropped 0 bases, with 14 bases sitting between them. DNA of the CDR3: TGTGCCAGCAGCCCCTCGGATGCCAGCTCCTACGAGCAGTACTTC. Protein sequence: CASSPSDASSYEQYF.

This clone was observed a few times. This chain links TRBV6-6 with TRBJ1-2, with 8 bases identical to TRBD1. CDR3 length equals 14 residues. V trimming: 5 bases; J trimming: 2 bases; junction bases outside the gene matches: 4. Germline V gene data show CDR1 as MNHNY and CDR2 as SVGAGI (reference sequence). The CDR3 coding sequence is TGTGCCAGCAGTAGGGGACAGGAGAACTATGGCTACACCTTC. Residues: CASSRGQENYGYTF.

The rearrangement links TRBV19 to TRBJ2-1; D is perhaps TRBD2 (5 bases). The CDR3 length is 13 residues. V was shortened by 4 bases and J by 9 bases, with 13 bases between the two germline ends. CDR1 is LNHDA and CDR2 is SQIVND in the germline V gene (reference sequence). In DNA, the CDR3 is TGTGCCAGTAGTACCCGTGACTATACTGAGCAGTTCTTC. It codes for CASSTRDYTEQFF. The full variable domain, completed using reference TRBV19 and TRBJ2-1, is DGGITQSPKYLFRKEGQNVTLSCEQNLNHDAMYWYRQDPGQGLRLIYYSQIVNDFQKGDIAEGYSVSREKKESFPLTVTSAQKNPTAFYLCASSTRDYTEQFFGPGTRLTVL.

The chain couples TRBV18 to TRBJ2-7; D is unresolved. The CDR3 sequence is 13 residues long. Germline CDR1 is KGHSH and CDR2 is LQKENI. V dropped 1 base and J dropped 0 bases, with 4 bases sitting between them. The CDR3, as DNA: TGTGCCAGCTCACCACTACCCTCCTACGAGCAGTACTTC. It is translated as CASSPLPSYEQYF.

The gene calls are TRBV6-5 and TRBJ1-2; a weak D match, TRBD1 (6 bases). Per germline, CDR1 MNHEY and CDR2 SVGAGI. Trimming stripped 4 bases from V and 3 bases from J, with 9 bases between. The CDR3 has 13 amino acids. The CDR3 DNA sequence: TGTGCCAGCAGTTTATCAGGGGACTATGGCTACACCTTC. Translating gives CASSLSGDYGYTF.

The chain joins TRBV2 to TRBJ2-3; 8 positions agree with TRBD2. Germline V gives CDR1 SNHLY, CDR2 FYNNEI. The CDR3 length is 16 residues. V was clipped by 3 bases and J by 0 bases; unmatched bases: 5. CDR3 in DNA: TGTGCCAGCAGTGAGCGGGGGGCCTGGAGCACAGATACGCAGTATTTT. Translation: CASSERGAWSTDTQYF.

The chain uses TRBV10-3 and TRBJ2-7; TRBD2 aligns across 7 bases. V lost 6 bases and J lost 6; bases outside the gene matches: 14. CDR1 is ENHRY, CDR2 SYGVKD, per germline. CDR3 length: 15 amino acids. CDR3 sequence reads: CAIRESGKVSGEQYF. DNA of the CDR3: TGTGCCATCAGGGAGAGCGGGAAGGTTTCAGGCGAGCAGTACTTC.

Only one count was recorded for this clone. The same CDR3 also results from other DNA sequences found in this sample. V gene TRBV6-6 combines with J gene TRBJ1-4; D possibly corresponds to TRBD1 (5 bases). The CDR3 is made up of 14 amino acids. The ends were cut back, 2 bases at V and 5 bases at J, with 9 bases in the middle. Germline V gene lookup returns CDR1 MNHNY and CDR2 SVGAGI (reference sequence). CDR3 in amino acids: CASSYRQGNEKLFF. CDR3 sequence (DNA): TGTGCCAGCAGTTACCGGCAGGGAAATGAAAAACTGTTTTTT.

This clone was seen only once. V and J are TRBV6-1 and TRBJ2-5, with a weak D call TRBD2 (6 bases). Germline V lookup: CDR1 MNHNS, CDR2 SASEGT. There are 12 residues in the CDR3. V was cut by 6 bases and J by 5 bases, with 10 bases left in between. The CDR3 protein is CASRGGSETQYF. CDR3 nucleotides: TGTGCCAGCAGGGGGGGATCGGAGACCCAGTACTTC.

The V call is TRBV10-3, the J call TRBJ2-1, with TRBD2 identical over 10 bases. Looked up from germline, CDR1 is ENHRY and CDR2 is SYGVKD. The CDR3 length is 15 residues. The V and J ends lost 5 bases and 5 bases, in that order; junction bases with no gene match: 6. CDR3 bases: TGTGCCATCAGTCCGAGCGGGAGGGCCCACAATGAGCAGTTCTTC. This translates into CAISPSGRAHNEQFF.

J is TRBJ2-7 and V is TRBV2; possibly TRBD1 for D (5 bases). Trimming stripped 6 bases from V and 7 bases from J, with 7 bases between. CDR3 length: 10 residues. CDR1 is SNHLY, CDR2 FYNNEI, per germline. The CDR3 nucleotides are TGTGCCAGCAGGAACAGGGAGCAGTACTTC. This gives the protein CASRNREQYF. Together with reference TRBV2 and TRBJ2-7, the CDR3 gives the full variable domain: EPEVTQTPSHQVTQMGQEVILRCVPISNHLYFYWYRQILGQKVEFLVSFYNNEISEKSEIFDDQFSVERPDGSNFTLKIRSTKLEDSAMYFCASRNREQYFGPGTRLTVT.

The CDR3 is CASSLFRDRDTGELFF. The CDR3 DNA reads as TGTGCCAGCAGCTTATTCCGGGACAGGGATACCGGGGAGCTGTTTTTT. This chain joins TRBV5-6 and TRBJ2-2; 9 bases map to TRBD1. Trimming removed 2 bases from V and 5 bases from J; junction bases left unmatched: 7. Germline lookup yields CDR1 SGHDT and CDR2 YYEEEE. CDR3 length: 16 amino acids.

The chain carries TRBV9 and TRBJ2-2; D is tentatively TRBD1 or TRBD2 (5 bases each). V lost 3 bases, J lost 2 bases, and 17 bases lay in between. The germline gives CDR1 SGDLS, CDR2 YYNGEE. The CDR3 loop spans 17 amino acids. The CDR3 region is CASSALSGRLNTGELFF. The DNA of the CDR3 is TGTGCCAGCAGCGCCTTATCGGGACGGCTCAACACCGGGGAGCTGTTTTTT.

V gene TRBV11-3 combines with J gene TRBJ2-5; 14 bases are a match to TRBD2. Germline loops: CDR1 SGHNT, CDR2 YENEEA. V shed 3 bases and J 5 bases; nucleotides not matched to a gene: 5. CDR3 size: 16 residues. In DNA form, the CDR3 reads TGTGCCAGCAGCTTGCGACTAGCGGGAGGGTGGGAGACCCAGTACTTC. This gives the protein CASSLRLAGGWETQYF.

This chain connects TRBV28 to TRBJ1-3; possible D gene TRBD1, 6 bases. This CDR3 region has 14 residues. Trimming cost V 4 bases and J 2 bases, with 9 bases left between them. The germline V gene has CDR1 MDHEN and CDR2 SYDVKM. DNA for the CDR3: TGTGCCAGCAGTTCCCACAGGGCTGGAAACACCATATATTTT. Translation gives CASSSHRAGNTIYF.

V is TRBV27 and J is TRBJ2-7; a possible D gene is TRBD1 (5 bases). CDR1 MNHEY and CDR2 SMNVEV come from the germline V gene (reference sequence). Deletions cut 5 bases from V and 4 bases from J, with 12 bases between. This CDR3 comprises 13 residues. The CDR3 DNA follows: TGTGCCAGCAGTCCGGCCTACAGGTACGAGCAGTACTTC. Its translation is CASSPAYRYEQYF.

The chain links TRBV4-1 to TRBJ1-5; TRBD1 aligns across 7 bases. The germline V gene has CDR1 MGHRA and CDR2 YSYEKL. The CDR3 sequence is 15 residues long. The ends lost 3 bases at V and 5 bases at J; junction bases unmatched: 7. The CDR3 region has the DNA TGCGCCAGCAGCCAGAATACAGGGGCCCATCAGCCCCAGCATTTT. Protein product: CASSQNTGAHQPQHF.

The V gene is TRBV6-5, the J gene TRBJ2-7, with 7 bases fitting TRBD1. In germline, CDR1 is MNHEY, CDR2 SVGAGI. The CDR3 totals 13 residues. With 5 bases clipped from V and 3 bases from J, the junction kept 4 bases outside the gene matches. CDR3 in amino acids: CASSKGAVYEQYF. CDR3 sequence (DNA): TGTGCCAGCAGTAAGGGGGCGGTCTACGAGCAGTACTTC.

The chain carries TRBV27 and TRBJ1-2; 11 bases are shared with TRBD1. J lost 6 bases, V lost 10 bases, and 4 bases had no gene match. Germline CDR1 and CDR2: MNHEY and SMNVEV (reference sequence). This CDR3 has 12 amino acids. The CDR3 bases are TGTGCCACCGGGACAGGGGGGGATGGCTACACCTTC. This sequence encodes CATGTGGDGYTF.

V and J are TRBV6-5 and TRBJ1-2; TRBD1 is a possible D gene (6 bases). The germline V gene encodes CDR1 MNHEY and CDR2 SVGAGI. CDR3 length equals 13 residues. V lost 6 bases, J lost 2 bases, and 10 bases lay in between. The CDR3 region has the DNA TGTGCCAGCAGCCTTGGACAGAACTATGGCTACACCTTC. This encodes CASSLGQNYGYTF.

Only one count was recorded for this clone. The V gene is TRBV6-6, the J gene TRBJ2-2; D uncertain. The CDR3 covers 16 residues. The germline V gene has CDR1 MNHNY and CDR2 SVGAGI (reference sequence). Trimming stripped 2 bases from V and 2 bases from J, with 12 bases between. CDR3 coding DNA: TGTGCCAGCAGTTACGCCCCCCCCGGAAACACCGGGGAGCTGTTTTTT. Amino acid sequence: CASSYAPPGNTGELFF.

This rearrangement joins TRBV9 to TRBJ2-7; a weak D match, TRBD2 (6 bases). CDR1 is SGDLS, CDR2 YYNGEE, per germline. The CDR3 extends over 14 amino acids. Between the trimmed V and J ends, which lost 0 bases and 3 bases, there was a span of 10 bases. The DNA of the CDR3 is TGTGCCAGCAGCGTAGGGGCGGGAAACTACGAGCAGTACTTC. This gives the protein CASSVGAGNYEQYF.

This rearrangement joins TRBV19 to TRBJ2-4; D perhaps matches TRBD1 (5 bases). This CDR3 contains 16 residues. Germline-derived CDR1 and CDR2 are LNHDA and SQIVND (reference sequence). V dropped 3 bases and J dropped 1 base, with 13 bases sitting between them. CDR3 bases: TGTGCCAGTAGTATGGGTCAGGGAAGGGCCAAAAACATTCAGTACTTC. Translating gives CASSMGQGRAKNIQYF.